This T cell receptor (beta chain) was documented in a study of shared clonotypes between healthy human individuals. Study results and caveats: Researchers found naive subsets generally carried larger estimated richness than memory subsets.

A note on this clone: The antigen is not known. This specimen includes other DNA sequences encoding the same CDR3.

Here immunoSEQ multiplex PCR was the method, and the copy in TCRdb shows in-frame clones only, minus some. The sample holds about 1.5 million clones, 96% seen once. Deletions cut 5 bases from V and 5 bases from J, with 4 bases between. CDR1 and CDR2 (germline): DFQATT, SNEGSKA (reference sequence). This CDR3 has 10 residues. Material: naive CD4+ T cells sorted from blood. Regarding subset: CD45RA+ positively selected. This TCR derives from a man aged 30 to 39 in good health. This chain uses TRBV20-1 with TRBJ2-1; the D is unclear. CDR3 DNA: TGCAGTGCTCAGGACAATGAGCAGTTCTTC. Translation: CSAQDNEQFF.